The 26 T cell receptor beta chains in this list originate from one sample, sequenced in a study of CD8 T cells in ankylosing spondylitis. TCRdb reprocessed the 5' RACE reads via MiXCR and lists one record per CDR3 protein. The sample has about 250,000 distinct CDR3 sequences, roughly 8.2% seen once. Source material: blood, either unsorted or a sorted T cell fraction (not recorded which). The receptors here all came from a female donor with ankylosing spondylitis or in good health (not recorded which).

This clonotype has ten or more counts. J is TRBJ2-7 and V is TRBV12-5; 10 bases map to TRBD2. CDR1 and CDR2 from the germline V gene are LGHNT and FRNRAP. Trimming at V came to 4 bases and at J to 6 bases, leaving 18 bases not matched to a gene. The CDR3 is made up of 18 amino acids. The CDR3 region is CASGWAGGEVLAGVEQYF. CDR3 nucleotide sequence: TGTGCTAGTGGTTGGGCAGGCGGGGAGGTTCTAGCGGGGGTCGAGCAGTACTTC.

The table lists this clonotype with many counts. J is TRBJ2-7 and V is TRBV12-3 or TRBV12-4; D is unclear. CDR3 length equals 14 residues. The V end was cut by 1 base, the J end by 2 bases, with 9 bases between. The CDR3 nucleotides are TGTGCCAGCAGTTTAGGTAACCACCCCTACGAGCAGTACTTC. Its translation is CASSLGNHPYEQYF.

This clonotype was detected ten times or more. The J gene is TRBJ2-1, the V gene TRBV11-1, with D possibly being TRBD1 (6 bases). This CDR3 region has 18 residues. In germline, CDR1 is SGHAT, CDR2 FQDESV (reference sequence). The V and J ends lost 5 bases and 7 bases respectively, with 27 bases between them. The CDR3, as DNA: TGTGCCAGCAGCAGCCGAGGGGGTGCGGCGGGTCGTAGGAATGAGCAGTTCTTC. Amino acids: CASSSRGGAAGRRNEQFF.

This clonotype showed up many times. This chain joins TRBV20-1 and TRBJ2-2, with unresolved D. V dropped 4 bases and J dropped 3 bases, with 18 bases sitting between them. This CDR3 region has 16 residues. In germline, CDR1 is DFQATT, CDR2 SNEGSKA (reference sequence). CDR3 sequence (DNA): TGCAGTGCTACTCCGCTGGGATCCCGGGACACCGGGGAGCTGTTTTTT. Translation: CSATPLGSRDTGELFF.

In this sample, this clonotype turned up many times. The chain joins TRBV5-1 to TRBJ2-1; tentative D call: TRBD1 (5 bases). The CDR3 consists of 15 residues. Per germline, CDR1 SGHRS and CDR2 YFSETQ. V shed 0 bases and J shed 5 bases, with 12 bases lying between them. In DNA, the CDR3 is TGCGCCAGCAGCTTGGGACAGCTAGAAAACAATGAGCAGTTCTTC. This codes for CASSLGQLENNEQFF.

Many counts were recorded for this clonotype. The genes are TRBV30 and TRBJ2-1; 10 bases line up with TRBD2. The V and J ends lost 2 bases and 9 bases, in that order; junction bases with no gene match: 7. In germline, CDR1 is GTSNPN, CDR2 SVGIG (reference sequence). The CDR3 sequence is 14 residues long. The CDR3 DNA sequence: TGTGCCTGGAGTTTGCTAGCGGGAGTCAGTGAGCAGTTCTTC. Residues: CAWSLLAGVSEQFF.

This clonotype was seen repeatedly, ten times or more. This sequence joins TRBV6-2 or TRBV6-3 and TRBJ2-3, with D tentatively TRBD2 (5 bases). Trimming left V 4 bases short and J 4 bases short, with 18 bases between. There are 16 residues in the CDR3. CDR1 and CDR2 from the germline V gene are MNHEY and SVGEGT. CDR3 amino acids: CASSSGRDRVADTQYF. In nucleotides, the CDR3 is TGTGCCAGCAGTTCGGGGAGAGACCGGGTCGCAGATACGCAGTATTTT.

This clonotype was recorded many times. The rearrangement uses TRBV5-1 and TRBJ2-1, with TRBD2 matching over 7 bases. Germline values: CDR1 SGHRS, CDR2 YFSETQ. The CDR3 is 17 residues long. V shed 0 bases, J shed 0 bases, and the junction held 6 bases outside the gene matches. As DNA, the CDR3 is TGCGCCAGCAGCTTGGTTCCGCGGGGGAGCTCCTACAATGAGCAGTTCTTC. As protein: CASSLVPRGSSYNEQFF.

This clonotype occurred many times. This chain joins TRBV6-1 and TRBJ2-1; possibly TRBD2 for D (5 bases). Trimming removed 7 bases at V and 10 bases at J, with 26 bases between. The germline CDR1 and CDR2 sequences are MNHNS and SASEGT. This CDR3 contains 16 residues. CDR3 sequence reads: CASTSTGVLPMKEQFF. CDR3 coding DNA: TGTGCCAGCACCTCCACCGGGGTGCTACCAATGAAAGAGCAGTTCTTC.

In its sample, this clonotype was seen many times. The genes are TRBV3-1 and TRBJ2-2; D may be TRBD2 (5 bases). V was pared by 1 base and J by 8 bases, with 8 bases between. The CDR3 loop spans 13 amino acids. Germline CDR1 LGHDT, CDR2 YNNKEL (reference sequence). CDR3 sequence: CASSQGAGGELFF. In DNA form, the CDR3 reads TGTGCCAGCAGCCAAGGTGCGGGTGGGGAGCTGTTTTTT.

The V and J genes are TRBV7-2 and TRBJ2-3; D tentatively fits TRBD1 or TRBD2 (5 bases each). The germline V gene encodes CDR1 SGHTA and CDR2 FQGNSA. Trimming removed 4 bases from V and 0 bases from J, with 11 bases in between. The CDR3 covers 15 residues. CDR3 loop: CASSSGRPSTDTQYF. The CDR3, as DNA: TGTGCCAGCAGCTCGGGACGTCCTAGCACAGATACGCAGTATTTT. Drawing the rest from reference TRBV7-2 and TRBJ2-3, the complete variable domain is GAGVSQSPSNKVTEKGKDVELRCDPISGHTALYWYRQSLGQGLEFLIYFQGNSAPDKSGLPSDRFSAERTGGSVSTLTIQRTQQEDSAVYLCASSSGRPSTDTQYFGPGTRLTVL.

There are a few counts of this clonotype. Given a much more abundant clone one base away, this may be a read error. This chain connects TRBV15 to TRBJ1-5; D unresolved. CDR1 and CDR2 (germline): LNHNV, YYDKDF (reference sequence). The CDR3 is 15 residues long. The CDR3 region is CAASRVQAGVQPQHF. CDR3 DNA sequence: TGTGCCGCCAGCAGAGTCCAGGCCGGGGTCCAGCCCCAGCATTTT. The whole variable domain, remainder taken from reference TRBV15 and TRBJ1-5, is DAMVIQNPRYQVTQFGKPVTLSCSQTLNHNVMYWYQQKSSQAPKLLFHYYDKDFNNEADTPDNFQSRRPNTSFCFLDIRSPGLGDTAMYLCAASRVQAGVQPQHFGDGTRLSIL.

The table lists this clonotype with many counts. V usage is TRBV28 and J usage is TRBJ2-1; TRBD1 aligns across 7 bases. Trimming removed 3 bases from V and 4 bases from J; junction bases left unmatched: 3. This CDR3 comprises 14 residues. CDR1 is MDHEN, CDR2 SYDVKM, per germline. The CDR3 reads CASSFLTGYNEQFF. The CDR3 DNA reads TGTGCCAGCAGTTTTTTGACAGGGTACAATGAGCAGTTCTTC. Full variable domain (rest looked up from reference TRBV28 and TRBJ2-1): DVKVTQSSRYLVKRTGEKVFLECVQDMDHENMFWYRQDPGLGLRLIYFSYDVKMKEKGDIPEGYSVSREKKERFSLILESASTNQTSMYLCASSFLTGYNEQFFGPGTRLTVL.

Details on this clonotype: A read error may explain this, as a much larger clone is one base away. The J gene is TRBJ2-7, the V gene TRBV20-1; TRBD1 matches at 7 bases. The CDR3 is 15 amino acids. J gave up 3 bases and V 5 bases, and 13 bases lay outside the gene matches. Germline-derived CDR1 and CDR2 are DFQATT and SNEGSKA (reference sequence). The CDR3 coding sequence is TGCAGTGCTCCCATTCCGGGACAGCCGAACTACGAGCAGTACTTC. It encodes CSAPIPGQPNYEQYF.

This clonotype was picked up many times. This sequence joins TRBV20-1 and TRBJ2-3, with 9 bases that match TRBD2. After removal of 5 bases from V and 2 bases from J, the junction contained 2 bases not matched to a gene. The CDR3 is made up of 13 amino acids. The germline V gene encodes CDR1 DFQATT and CDR2 SNEGSKA (reference sequence). The CDR3 nucleotides are TGCAGTGCTCCGGGACTAGCCACAGATACGCAGTATTTT. Its protein is CSAPGLATDTQYF.

This clonotype was counted ten times or more. The chain employs TRBV7-2 and TRBJ2-5; possibly TRBD1 for D (6 bases). Trimming removed 1 base from V and 5 bases from J, with 20 bases in between. Germline CDR1 and CDR2: SGHTA and FQGNSA. CDR3 length equals 17 residues. The CDR3 DNA is TGTGCCAGCAGCTTAGGTAGAAACAGGGAACCCCCGGAGACCCAGTACTTC. Encoded protein: CASSLGRNREPPETQYF. Supplemented by reference TRBV7-2 and TRBJ2-5, the full variable domain reads GAGVSQSPSNKVTEKGKDVELRCDPISGHTALYWYRQSLGQGLEFLIYFQGNSAPDKSGLPSDRFSAERTGGSVSTLTIQRTQQEDSAVYLCASSLGRNREPPETQYFGPGTRLLVL.

This clonotype was detected ten times or more. J is TRBJ1-2 and V is TRBV20-1; D remains unclear. Looked up from germline, CDR1 is DFQATT and CDR2 is SNEGSKA (reference sequence). Trimming pared 0 bases from V and 3 bases from J, leaving 14 bases between. The CDR3 contains 15 residues. This CDR3 reads CSARDRAALYYGYTF. CDR3 sequence (DNA): TGCAGTGCTAGAGATCGTGCCGCGTTATACTATGGCTACACCTTC.

This clonotype was picked up many times. The chain uses TRBV15 and TRBJ2-1; 7 bases align to TRBD2. The length of the CDR3 is 16 residues. Looked up from germline, CDR1 is LNHNV and CDR2 is YYDKDF (reference sequence). V was clipped by 1 base and J by 0 bases; unmatched bases: 3. For the CDR3, the DNA is TGTGCCACCAGCAGAGCAGGCGGGAGCTCCTACAATGAGCAGTTCTTC. It is translated as CATSRAGGSSYNEQFF.

There are a few counts of this clonotype. The rearrangement joins TRBV6-1 to TRBJ1-2; D uncertain. The CDR3 extends over 13 amino acids. Germline CDR1 MNHNS, CDR2 SASEGT. Trimming took off 6 bases at V and 3 bases at J, with 11 bases between the two ends. The CDR3 sequence is CASRIGEDYGYTF. DNA of the CDR3: TGTGCCAGCAGAATTGGAGAGGACTATGGCTACACCTTC.

This clonotype was seen at least ten times. The chain has TRBV7-2 and TRBJ2-7; D call uncertain. Trimming cost V 2 bases and J 5 bases, with 13 bases left between them. The germline V gene encodes CDR1 SGHTA and CDR2 FQGNSA. The CDR3 spans 14 residues. The CDR3 DNA reads TGTGCCAGCAGCTTATCTGTCGGTAACGACGAGCAGTACTTC. It encodes CASSLSVGNDEQYF.

Note on this clonotype: A read error may be the cause here, since a much bigger clone is one base away. CDR3 protein: CASSFLVGQYEQYF. CDR3 coding DNA: TGCGCCAGCAGCTTTTTGGTGGGGCAATACGAGCAGTACTTC. The chain has TRBV5-1 and TRBJ2-7; perhaps TRBD1 as D (5 bases). Trimming stripped 2 bases from V and 4 bases from J, with 13 bases between. Germline V gene sequence: CDR1 SGHRS, CDR2 YFSETQ. There are 14 residues in the CDR3.

Ten or more counts support this clonotype. This chain connects TRBV20-1 to TRBJ2-3, with 10 bases matching TRBD2. Germline CDR1 reads DFQATT; CDR2 reads SNEGSKA (reference sequence). The CDR3 has 16 residues. V was clipped by 4 bases and J by 2 bases; unmatched bases: 9. CDR3 in DNA: TGCAGTGCTAACTTCGGACTAGCGGAGATCACAGATACGCAGTATTTT. Amino acid sequence: CSANFGLAEITDTQYF.

As for this clonotype: A much larger clone differs by one base, so this may be a read error. The chain links TRBV7-2 to TRBJ2-2; 8 nucleotides align to TRBD2. Germline V lookup: CDR1 SGHTA, CDR2 FQGNSA. The CDR3 totals 16 residues. V gave up 5 bases and J gave up 3 bases; unmatched junction bases: 8. This CDR3 is CASSLGRAGDTGELFF. CDR3 in DNA: TGTGCCAGCAGCCTAGGGCGAGCGGGGGACACCGGGGAGCTGTTTTTT.

V usage is TRBV7-9 and J usage is TRBJ2-5; TRBD1 is a possible D gene (6 bases). This CDR3 is 15 amino acids long. Trimming removed 3 bases at V and 3 bases at J, with 14 bases between. Germline CDR1 reads SEHNR; CDR2 reads FQNEAQ (reference sequence). Here the CDR3 DNA reads TGTGCCAGCAGCTTCACAGGGTCCGGGAAAGAGACCCAGTACTTC. This gives the protein CASSFTGSGKETQYF.

Ten or more counts support this clonotype. The rearrangement uses TRBV6-2 or TRBV6-3 and TRBJ2-1; 8 nucleotides line up with TRBD2. Germline trimming cut 2 bases from V and 7 bases from J; bases unmatched to any gene: 16. CDR3 length equals 18 residues. Germline assignment: CDR1 MNHEY and CDR2 SVGEGT. DNA of the CDR3: TGTGCCAGCAGTTACACGGAGGGGATAGGGACTAGAGGGAATGAGCAGTTCTTC. Residues: CASSYTEGIGTRGNEQFF.

The rearrangement uses TRBV7-9 and TRBJ1-1; 7 nucleotides align to TRBD1. The V segment lost 6 bases and the J segment 1 base; nucleotides outside the gene matches: 5. CDR1 and CDR2 (germline): SEHNR, FQNEAQ (reference sequence). CDR3 length: 14 residues. The CDR3 region is CASRRGTENTEAFF. The CDR3 region has the DNA TGTGCCAGCAGGCGAGGGACAGAGAACACTGAAGCTTTCTTT. The complete variable domain, with remaining parts taken from reference TRBV7-9 and TRBJ1-1, reads DTGVSQNPRHKITKRGQNVTFRCDPISEHNRLYWYRQTLGQGPEFLTYFQNEAQLEKSRLLSDRFSAERPKGSFSTLEIQRTEQGDSAMYLCASRRGTENTEAFFGQGTRLTVV.